This TCR beta chain was captured in a study of response to subunit inactivated influenza vaccine. MiXCR, run by TCRdb on the RT-PCR reads, gives a single entry per CDR3 protein. Among around 320,000 distinct CDR3 sequences, roughly 22% were seen once, and the ten largest hold 10%. The clonotype originates from a man between 50 and 75 years old who received an inactivated influenza vaccine. The sample consisted of PBMCs from blood, taken about 20 months after vaccination.

DNA of the CDR3: TGTGCCAGCAGTTTATACCGACAGAAGGAAAAACTGTTTTTT. Its translation: CASSLYRQKEKLFF. This rearrangement joins TRBV28 to TRBJ1-4, with D maybe TRBD1 (5 bases). With 1 base removed from V and 8 bases from J, the gap between germline ends came to 11 bases. This CDR3 spans 14 amino acids. The germline gives CDR1 MDHEN, CDR2 SYDVKM.